This passage covers 14 T cell receptor beta chains from one sample sequenced in a study of blood T cell repertoires in COVID-19. Profiled with immunoSEQ multiplex PCR; TCRdb holds only in-frame clones, not every one. The table shows about 160,000 clones, with under 85% occurring only once. Sequenced material: peripheral blood. The receptors were sampled from a man in his 70s with acute or convalescent COVID-19.

The chain carries TRBV23-1 and TRBJ2-7, with a tentative D call TRBD1 (5 bases). TRBV23-1 is filed as an ORF, its function uncertain. This CDR3 has 15 residues. The V and J ends lost 2 bases and 4 bases respectively, with 15 bases between them. The CDR3 DNA follows: TGCGCCAGCAGTCAAATATGGGGCAGTTTTTACGAGCAGTACTTC. Protein product: CASSQIWGSFYEQYF.

V and J are TRBV2 and TRBJ1-1; 7 positions match TRBD1. This CDR3 spans 14 amino acids. The J segment lost 4 bases and the V segment lost 6 bases, leaving 8 bases of the junction unmatched. The germline V gene encodes CDR1 SNHLY and CDR2 FYNNEI. CDR3 in DNA: TGTGCCAGCAGGTCAGGGGGAGTCTTCACTGAAGCTTTCTTT. The encoded protein is CASRSGGVFTEAFF.

The rearrangement uses TRBV2 and TRBJ2-1; 10 bases agree with TRBD2. Trimming at V came to 6 bases and at J to 6 bases, leaving 5 bases not matched to a gene. The germline CDR1 and CDR2 sequences are SNHLY and FYNNEI. The CDR3 contains 14 residues. The CDR3 DNA is TGTGCCAGCAGGGCTCTAGCGGGGGTCAATGAGCAGTTCTTC. It yields the protein CASRALAGVNEQFF.

The V gene is TRBV19, the J gene TRBJ2-5, with TRBD2 as a possible D gene (7 bases). V lost 3 bases and J 7 bases, leaving 18 bases between the germline ends. The germline V gene has CDR1 LNHDA and CDR2 SQIVND (reference sequence). This CDR3 spans 15 amino acids. The CDR3 protein is CASSMAGAGPGTQYF. For the CDR3, the DNA is TGTGCCAGTAGTATGGCGGGGGCCGGTCCTGGGACCCAGTACTTC. Combining the CDR3 with reference TRBV19 and TRBJ2-5 gives the whole variable domain DGGITQSPKYLFRKEGQNVTLSCEQNLNHDAMYWYRQDPGQGLRLIYYSQIVNDFQKGDIAEGYSVSREKKESFPLTVTSAQKNPTAFYLCASSMAGAGPGTQYFGPGTRLLVL.

This chain joins TRBV2 and TRBJ2-5; possibly TRBD1 for D (6 bases). V was pared by 5 bases and J by 2 bases, with 12 bases between. This CDR3 comprises 14 residues. In germline, CDR1 is SNHLY, CDR2 FYNNEI. CDR3: CASSTGQLQETQYF. The DNA of the CDR3 is TGTGCCAGCAGTACTGGACAGCTTCAAGAGACCCAGTACTTC.

This chain connects TRBV7-6 to TRBJ2-2; 12 nucleotides agree with TRBD2. The ends lost 3 bases at V and 4 bases at J; junction bases unmatched: 3. The CDR3 runs to 16 residues. The germline V gene encodes CDR1 SGHVS and CDR2 FNYEAQ. The CDR3: CASSFGTSGPTGELFF. In DNA, the CDR3 is TGTGCCAGCAGCTTCGGGACTAGCGGGCCCACCGGGGAGCTGTTTTTT. The complete variable domain, with remaining parts taken from reference TRBV7-6 and TRBJ2-2, reads GAGVSQSPRYKVTKRGQDVALRCDPISGHVSLYWYRQALGQGPEFLTYFNYEAQQDKSGLPNDRFSAERPEGSISTLTIQRTEQRDSAMYRCASSFGTSGPTGELFFGEGSRLTVL.

V and J are TRBV7-8 and TRBJ1-2; no clear D gene. This CDR3 is 13 amino acids long. Germline CDR1 reads SGHVS; CDR2 reads FQNEAQ. V was cut by 2 bases and J by 6 bases, with 10 bases left in between. The CDR3 spells CASSLRVSDGYTF. DNA for the CDR3: TGTGCCAGCAGCTTACGGGTGTCAGATGGCTACACCTTC.

The V and J genes are TRBV6-6 and TRBJ1-4, with D possibly being TRBD1 (5 bases). The V end was cut by 6 bases, the J end by 3 bases, with 11 bases between. This CDR3 is 14 amino acids long. CDR1 is MNHNY, CDR2 SVGAGI, per germline (reference sequence). The CDR3 sequence: CASRPGLPNEKLFF. The CDR3 DNA follows: TGTGCCAGCAGACCAGGGCTACCTAATGAAAAACTGTTTTTT.

The J gene is TRBJ2-3, the V gene TRBV6-1; 10 nucleotides match TRBD2. In germline, CDR1 is MNHNS, CDR2 SASEGT. The CDR3 has 16 amino acids. V dropped 4 bases and J dropped 5; count of bases not matched to a gene: 9. In DNA, the CDR3 is TGTGCCAGCAGTGTACTCGGGACTAGCGCGGGAGATACGCAGTATTTT. Protein product: CASSVLGTSAGDTQYF.

The V and J genes are TRBV14 and TRBJ1-2, with D hard to call. Germline V gives CDR1 SGHDN, CDR2 FVKESK. CDR3 length: 15 amino acids. Trimming took 4 bases from V and 0 from J, leaving 12 bases between them. The CDR3 coding sequence is TGTGCCAGCAGCCGAGCAAGCCAGGCTAACTATGGCTACACCTTC. It yields the protein CASSRASQANYGYTF.

The chain links TRBV6-5 to TRBJ1-3; D is uncertain. V lost 0 bases to trimming and J lost 2 bases, with 11 bases between them. Germline CDR1 reads MNHEY; CDR2 reads SVGAGI. The CDR3 extends over 16 amino acids. The CDR3 protein is CASSYSRPSAGNTIYF. As DNA, the CDR3 is TGTGCCAGCAGTTACTCGAGGCCGTCGGCTGGAAACACCATATATTTT.

The V call is TRBV11-2, the J call TRBJ2-7; 8 positions agree with TRBD2. V trimming: 5 bases; J trimming: 3 bases; junction bases outside the gene matches: 12. Looked up from germline, CDR1 is SGHAT and CDR2 is FQNNGV. This CDR3 has 16 amino acids. The CDR3: CASSQLGAGGRYEQYF. DNA of the CDR3: TGTGCCAGCAGCCAGCTGGGGGCGGGGGGCCGCTACGAGCAGTACTTC.

The chain combines TRBV7-2 with TRBJ2-1; a possible D gene is TRBD1 (5 bases). The V and J ends lost 1 base and 6 bases respectively, with 7 bases between them. Germline assignment: CDR1 SGHTA and CDR2 FQGNSA. The CDR3 is made up of 13 amino acids. For the CDR3, the DNA is TGTGCCAGCAGCTTAGGCCAGGGCAATGAGCAGTTCTTC. This codes for CASSLGQGNEQFF.

In this sample, this clone turned up a few times. CDR3 amino acids: CAWMGSGSSAETQYF. In DNA form, the CDR3 reads TGTGCCTGGATGGGTAGCGGGAGTTCCGCCGAGACCCAGTACTTC. V gene TRBV30 combines with J gene TRBJ2-5, with TRBD2 matching over 9 bases. V shed 4 bases, J shed 5 bases, and the junction held 11 bases outside the gene matches. The CDR3 consists of 15 residues. Per germline, CDR1 GTSNPN and CDR2 SVGIG (reference sequence).